Below are 14 T cell receptor beta chains sequenced from a single sample in a study of shared clonotypes between healthy human individuals. Here immunoSEQ multiplex PCR was the method, and the copy in TCRdb shows in-frame clones only, minus some. Of around 1.1 million clones in the sample, around 77% were seen once. Material for sequencing was memory CD4+ T cells from PBMCs. This sample's subset: CD45RA-negative fraction. These receptors all stem from a man aged 18 to 29 in good health. Some clones in this sample may be carry-over from other donors' samples.

The CDR3 sequence: CASSAGTDTQYF. DNA of the CDR3: TGTGCCAGTAGTGCCGGGACAGATACGCAGTATTTT. The chain has TRBV19 and TRBJ2-3; no reliable D call. The length of the CDR3 is 12 residues. Germline V gene data show CDR1 as LNHDA and CDR2 as SQIVND (reference sequence). V lost 5 bases to trimming and J lost 3 bases, with 6 bases between them.

CDR3 protein: CASSLSPGAGRVYGYTF. DNA of the CDR3: TGTGCCAGCAGTTTATCCCCGGGGGCCGGTAGAGTCTATGGCTACACCTTC. V is TRBV28 and J is TRBJ1-2; possible D gene TRBD1, 6 bases. CDR1 is MDHEN, CDR2 SYDVKM, per germline. V gave up 1 base and J gave up 4 bases, with 19 bases separating them. The CDR3 contains 17 residues.

At least ten counts were recorded for this clone. This chain connects TRBV4-2 to TRBJ2-1; 13 nucleotides agree with TRBD2. V shed 3 bases, J shed 6 bases, and the junction held 2 bases outside the gene matches. This CDR3 region has 15 residues. Germline CDR1 reads LGHNA; CDR2 reads YNFKEQ. Here the CDR3 reads CASSHTSGRANEQFF. CDR3 DNA sequence: TGTGCCAGCAGCCACACTAGCGGGAGGGCCAATGAGCAGTTCTTC.

The gene calls are TRBV5-1 and TRBJ2-3, with 7 bases that match TRBD2. Germline V gives CDR1 SGHRS, CDR2 YFSETQ. The CDR3 runs to 14 residues. The trim removed 4 bases at V and 3 bases at J, leaving 5 bases unmatched. The CDR3 sequence is CASSPRTRTDTQYF. The CDR3 DNA follows: TGCGCCAGCAGCCCTAGGACTAGAACAGATACGCAGTATTTT.

This clone was counted ten times or more. The rearrangement links TRBV5-8 to TRBJ1-3; D unresolved. The length of the CDR3 is 16 residues. Between the trimmed V and J ends, which lost 4 bases and 0 bases, there was a span of 14 bases. Germline assignment: CDR1 SGHTS and CDR2 YDEGEE. The CDR3 loop is CASSLRAGSSGNTIYF. DNA of the CDR3: TGTGCCAGCAGCCTGCGGGCGGGGAGCTCTGGAAACACCATATATTTT.

The V and J genes are TRBV28 and TRBJ1-3; D may be TRBD1 (6 bases). The CDR3 has 16 amino acids. Per the germline V gene, CDR1 is MDHEN and CDR2 is SYDVKM. V was cut by 7 bases and J by 4 bases, with 20 bases left in between. DNA for the CDR3: TGTGCCAGCATCCCGAGGGGGGGTTTGGCCGGAAACACCATATATTTT. It codes for CASIPRGGLAGNTIYF.

This clone was found many times. The V gene is TRBV13, the J gene TRBJ2-3; D gene unclear. V lost 2 bases, J lost 1 base, and 4 bases lay in between. Germline values: CDR1 PRHDT, CDR2 FYEKMQ (reference sequence). The CDR3 length is 13 residues. CDR3 sequence: CASSLTGTDTQYF. CDR3 DNA: TGTGCCAGCAGCTTAACAGGCACAGATACGCAGTATTTT.

Turning to this clone: This may be a read error: a much more frequent sequence differs by one nucleotide. Other DNA variants within this sample encode the same CDR3. The genes are TRBV30 and TRBJ1-4, with a weak D call TRBD1 (5 bases). Trimming took off 2 bases at V and 11 bases at J, with 24 bases between the two ends. Germline lookup yields CDR1 GTSNPN and CDR2 SVGIG (reference sequence). The CDR3 loop spans 16 amino acids. The CDR3: CAWSRGGGFGEGKLFF. Written as DNA, the CDR3 is TGTGCCTGGAGTAGAGGTGGAGGTTTCGGAGAGGGGAAACTGTTTTTT.

The count of this clone is one. The V and J genes are TRBV10-3 and TRBJ2-3, with 8 bases identical to TRBD2. Per the germline V gene, CDR1 is ENHRY and CDR2 is SYGVKD. V lost 6 bases, J lost 6 bases, and 8 bases stayed unmatched. The CDR3 sequence is 14 residues long. The CDR3 sequence is CAIRLSSGGDTQYF. As DNA, the CDR3 is TGTGCCATCAGGCTTTCCTCGGGGGGGGATACGCAGTATTTT.

The count of this clone is one. The rearrangement links TRBV18 to TRBJ2-5; D not resolved. Germline lookup yields CDR1 KGHSH and CDR2 LQKENI. The CDR3 is made up of 14 amino acids. V was cut by 1 base and J by 0 bases, with 6 bases left in between. CDR3: CASSPLADQETQYF. The CDR3 nucleotides are TGTGCCAGCTCACCACTGGCGGACCAAGAGACCCAGTACTTC.

The chain joins TRBV9 to TRBJ1-3; 8 positions match TRBD1. Germline values: CDR1 SGDLS, CDR2 YYNGEE. The CDR3 runs to 15 residues. With 2 bases clipped from V and 0 bases from J, the junction kept 1 base outside the gene matches. CDR3 DNA: TGTGCCAGCAGCGTTCAGGGGGCCTCTGGAAACACCATATATTTT. It codes for CASSVQGASGNTIYF.

The chain couples TRBV29-1 to TRBJ2-2; D gene unclear. The CDR3 is 14 amino acids. Germline assignment: CDR1 SQVTM and CDR2 ANQGSEA. Trimming pared 2 bases from V and 5 bases from J, leaving 12 bases between. CDR3 sequence (DNA): TGCAGCGTTGAACCGAGCCCCTGGACCGGGGAGCTGTTTTTT. Translation gives CSVEPSPWTGELFF.

The chain joins TRBV10-3 to TRBJ2-7; D is undetermined. Germline assignment: CDR1 ENHRY and CDR2 SYGVKD. V was cut by 1 base and J by 5 bases, with 3 bases left in between. The CDR3 length is 11 residues. This CDR3 is CAISEWHEQYF. In DNA form, the CDR3 reads TGTGCCATCAGTGAGTGGCACGAGCAGTACTTC.

V and J are TRBV2 and TRBJ1-2, with a weak D call TRBD1 (6 bases). Trimming removed 4 bases at V and 4 bases at J, with 16 bases between. Germline CDR1 SNHLY, CDR2 FYNNEI. The CDR3 runs to 15 residues. The CDR3 is CASSALRDKGYGYTF. CDR3 bases: TGTGCCAGCAGTGCCCTCCGGGACAAAGGCTATGGCTACACCTTC.